This TCR beta chain was observed in a study of Graves' ophthalmopathy and Graves' hyperthyroidism. Study-wide findings and caveats: Between ophthalmopathy and stable hyperthyroidism, a 13-signature model drew a separation with about 88% sensitivity and about 81% specificity.

Amplification of TCR beta CDR3 regions used RNA transcripts. RT-PCR was first run with HTBI primers, then multiplex PCR in a second round. TCRdb itself ran the multiplex PCR reads through MiXCR, one entry per CDR3 protein. The sample carries hundreds of thousands of distinct CDR3 sequences, around 40% recorded once. On this clonotype: What it binds is unknown.

CDR3 length equals 14 residues. Germline V gives CDR1 SNHLY, CDR2 FYNNEI. The V end was cut by 1 base, the J end by 4 bases, with 10 bases between. The chain carries TRBV2 and TRBJ1-2; no clear D gene. The receptor comes from an adult man with Graves' ophthalmopathy. Material for sequencing was peripheral blood. DNA of the CDR3: TGTGCCAGCAGTGAAGGCGGGCGGCCCTATGGCTACACCTTC. This sequence encodes CASSEGGRPYGYTF. Using reference TRBV2 and TRBJ1-2 for the parts outside the CDR3, the full variable domain is EPEVTQTPSHQVTQMGQEVILRCVPISNHLYFYWYRQILGQKVEFLVSFYNNEISEKSEIFDDQFSVERPDGSNFTLKIRSTKLEDSAMYFCASSEGGRPYGYTFGSGTRLTVV.